The 31 T cell receptor beta chains given below trace back to one sample, sequenced in a study of blood T cells in healthy people across ages. It was with a sample-barcoded 5' primer and a J-beta primer mix that a second PCR of about 6 to 12 cycles was run. MiXCR was run by TCRdb on the 5' RACE reads, yielding one entry per CDR3 protein. The table shows about 540,000 distinct CDR3 sequences, with 24% occurring only once. These data are also associated with another study on T cells of mothers and their children.

The sequenced material came from blood. The receptors were sampled from a boy between 10 and 17 years old in good health.

This clonotype was detected many times. This rearrangement joins TRBV5-5 to TRBJ2-5; 10 bases agree with TRBD1. Looked up from germline, CDR1 is SGHKS and CDR2 is YYEKEE (reference sequence). This CDR3 spans 15 amino acids. The junction had 6 bases not matched to a gene; V was cut back by 5 bases and J by 2 bases. The CDR3 nucleotides read TGTGCCAGCAGGACCGGGACAGGGGCGCAAGAGACCCAGTACTTC. Its protein product is CASRTGTGAQETQYF.

The chain combines TRBV29-1 with TRBJ2-6, with D perhaps TRBD1 or TRBD2 (5 bases each). CDR3 length: 13 amino acids. The V gene's germline CDR1 is SQVTM and CDR2 ANQGSEA. Trimming stripped 4 bases from V and 2 bases from J, with 6 bases between. CDR3 DNA sequence: TGCAGCGTTGCGGGGCCTGGGGCCAACGTCCTGACTTTC. This codes for CSVAGPGANVLTF.

A few counts support this clonotype. V usage is TRBV7-9 and J usage is TRBJ2-1, with TRBD2 matching 9 bases. This CDR3 region has 16 residues. V shed 5 bases, J shed 0 bases, and the junction held 5 bases outside the gene matches. Germline CDR1 is SEHNR and CDR2 is FQNEAQ (reference sequence). The CDR3 coding sequence is TGTGCCAGCAGCCCCCCTAGCGGGGACTCCTACAATGAGCAGTTCTTC. Its protein product is CASSPPSGDSYNEQFF.

The CDR3, as DNA: TGTGCCACCAGCAGAGTCGCACTCAGGAGATACAATGAGCAGTTCTTC. It is translated as CATSRVALRRYNEQFF. The genes are TRBV15 and TRBJ2-1, with unresolved D. CDR1 is LNHNV and CDR2 is YYDKDF in the germline V gene (reference sequence). The CDR3 sequence is 16 residues long. The V gene lost 1 base and the J gene lost 4 bases, with 14 bases spanning the gap.

The V gene is TRBV5-6, the J gene TRBJ2-5, with 8 bases matching TRBD1. The CDR3 is made up of 15 amino acids. The V gene end was trimmed by 4 bases and the J gene end by 2 bases; junction bases not matched to a gene: 7. Per germline, CDR1 SGHDT and CDR2 YYEEEE. CDR3 DNA: TGTGCCAGCAGCATGGGGACAGGTTTACAAGAGACCCAGTACTTC. This encodes CASSMGTGLQETQYF. The full variable domain, its missing parts supplied by reference TRBV5-6 and TRBJ2-5, is DAGVTQSPTHLIKTRGQQVTLRCSPKSGHDTVSWYQQALGQGPQFIFQYYEEEERQRGNFPDRFSGHQFPNYSSELNVNALLLGDSALYLCASSMGTGLQETQYFGPGTRLLVL.

The chain recombines TRBV27 with TRBJ2-5; TRBD2 might be the D (5 bases). V lost 3 bases, J lost 2 bases, and 13 bases lay in between. The CDR3 runs 15 residues. CDR1 is MNHEY, CDR2 SMNVEV, per germline (reference sequence). Written as DNA, the CDR3 is TGTGCCAGCAGTTTCTCTCGGGGAGTTCAAGAGACCCAGTACTTC. It encodes CASSFSRGVQETQYF.

The V gene is TRBV2, the J gene TRBJ1-6, with D possibly matching TRBD1 (5 bases). Trimming removed 2 bases at V and 3 bases at J, with 14 bases between. CDR1 and CDR2 from the germline V gene are SNHLY and FYNNEI. The CDR3 runs 17 residues. Here the CDR3 reads CASSEMGRYHYNSPLHF. CDR3 bases: TGTGCCAGCAGTGAAATGGGACGGTATCACTATAATTCACCCCTCCACTTT.

The chain carries TRBV15 and TRBJ1-6; the match to TRBD1 covers 9 bases. V gave up 1 base and J gave up 0 bases; unmatched junction bases: 13. The CDR3 has 21 amino acids. Germline V gene lookup returns CDR1 LNHNV and CDR2 YYDKDF (reference sequence). The chain's CDR3 is CATSRGFFRDREFSYNSPLHF. The CDR3 region has the DNA TGTGCCACCAGCAGAGGTTTTTTCCGGGACAGGGAGTTCTCCTATAATTCACCCCTCCACTTT.

This clonotype was observed a few times. Written as DNA, the CDR3 is TGTGCCAGCAGCGGCTACAGGGCGGACTATGGCTACACCTTC. Translation: CASSGYRADYGYTF. The chain has TRBV5-5 and TRBJ1-2; maybe TRBD1 (6 bases). The V and J ends lost 4 bases and 3 bases respectively, with 13 bases between them. CDR3 length equals 14 residues. Germline V CDR1 and CDR2: SGHKS, YYEKEE (reference sequence).

CDR3 DNA sequence: TGCAGTGCTAGGCGGGGGCTTCAGCCCCAGCATTTT. Its protein product is CSARRGLQPQHF. The rearrangement joins TRBV20-1 to TRBJ1-5; weak D call: TRBD1 (6 bases). Trimming left V 3 bases short and J 6 bases short, with 9 bases between. Germline assignment: CDR1 DFQATT and CDR2 SNEGSKA (reference sequence). This CDR3 comprises 12 residues.

The sample holds a few counts of this clonotype. V is TRBV9 and J is TRBJ2-3, with D hard to call. Trimming shortened V by 2 bases and J by 5 bases, and 15 bases separated the two germline ends. The germline V gene has CDR1 SGDLS and CDR2 YYNGEE. The CDR3 totals 15 residues. The CDR3: CASSVSAKTIDTQYF. In nucleotides, the CDR3 is TGTGCCAGCAGCGTGTCAGCCAAAACAATAGATACGCAGTATTTT.

This clonotype was recorded at least ten times. This chain connects TRBV9 to TRBJ1-4; TRBD1 matches at 8 bases. The CDR3 covers 20 residues. Germline V gene lookup returns CDR1 SGDLS and CDR2 YYNGEE. The trim removed 4 bases at V and 2 bases at J, leaving 19 bases unmatched. CDR3: CASSSGTRGQGAATNEKLFF. CDR3 DNA sequence: TGTGCCAGCAGCTCAGGGACTCGAGGACAGGGAGCAGCGACTAATGAAAAACTGTTTTTT.

This chain joins TRBV9 and TRBJ2-7; TRBD2 might be the D (6 bases). This CDR3 contains 13 residues. The germline gives CDR1 SGDLS, CDR2 YYNGEE. V was shortened by 0 bases and J by 7 bases, with 11 bases between the two germline ends. The CDR3 here is CASSVAFGGEQYF. Written as DNA, the CDR3 is TGTGCCAGCAGCGTAGCTTTCGGGGGAGAGCAGTACTTC.

The gene calls are TRBV11-2 and TRBJ1-1; 7 nucleotides line up with TRBD1. The V gene's germline CDR1 is SGHAT and CDR2 FQNNGV. This CDR3 has 13 amino acids. V lost 4 bases to trimming and J lost 7 bases; unmatched junction nucleotides: 6. The CDR3 DNA reads TGTGCCAGCAGCTCGTCAGGGGGAAATGAAGCTTTCTTT. Translating it yields CASSSSGGNEAFF. The full variable domain, in which reference TRBV11-2 and TRBJ1-1 provide the parts outside the CDR3, is EAGVAQSPRYKIIEKRQSVAFWCNPISGHATLYWYQQILGQGPKLLIQFQNNGVVDDSQLPKDRFSAERLKGVDSTLKIQPAKLEDSAVYLCASSSSGGNEAFFGQGTRLTVV.

This clonotype was counted a few times. V and J are TRBV28 and TRBJ1-4, with D hard to call. Looked up from germline, CDR1 is MDHEN and CDR2 is SYDVKM. The CDR3 loop spans 14 amino acids. The ends were cut back, 1 base at V and 8 bases at J, with 11 bases in the middle. Here the CDR3 reads CASSLYTRNEKLFF. DNA for the CDR3: TGTGCCAGCAGTTTATACACGAGGAACGAAAAACTGTTTTTT.

This clonotype has more than one count but fewer than ten. This chain joins TRBV20-1 and TRBJ2-5; D is unresolved. With 1 base removed from V and 3 bases from J, the gap between germline ends came to 3 bases. CDR1 and CDR2 from the germline V gene are DFQATT and SNEGSKA (reference sequence). This CDR3 is 11 amino acids long. This chain's CDR3 is CSARVKETQYF. CDR3 nucleotides: TGCAGTGCTAGAGTCAAAGAGACCCAGTACTTC.

A few counts support this clonotype. The chain links TRBV7-9 to TRBJ2-4; possible D gene TRBD1, 5 bases. The germline CDR1 and CDR2 sequences are SEHNR and FQNEAQ (reference sequence). V was trimmed by 2 bases and J by 3 bases, leaving 14 bases between them. The CDR3 sequence is 16 residues long. The chain's CDR3 is CASSLWAGYGKNIQYF. CDR3 bases: TGTGCCAGCAGCTTATGGGCAGGGTATGGCAAAAACATTCAGTACTTC.

The chain carries TRBV6-4 and TRBJ2-5; 7 nucleotides match TRBD2. CDR1 and CDR2 (germline): MRHNA, SNTAGT. The V segment lost 0 bases and the J segment 4 bases; nucleotides outside the gene matches: 5. The CDR3 loop spans 15 amino acids. DNA for the CDR3: TGTGCCAGCAGTGACTCGAGTGGCGGGGGAGAGACCCAGTACTTC. This translates into CASSDSSGGGETQYF.

The chain couples TRBV6-1 to TRBJ1-6; D is possibly TRBD1 (5 bases). CDR1 and CDR2 (germline): MNHNS, SASEGT. CDR3 length: 14 amino acids. The V gene lost 8 bases and the J gene lost 6 bases, with 14 bases spanning the gap. Here the CDR3 DNA reads TGTGCCAGCGGACACCGGGGCTTTAATTCACCCCTCCACTTT. This codes for CASGHRGFNSPLHF.

This clonotype was observed a few times. The junction shows a germline mismatch at one end, possibly a read error. This rearrangement joins TRBV12-3 or TRBV12-4 to TRBJ1-2; no firm D call. The CDR3 totals 13 residues. Here the CDR3 reads CASSLAHNDGYTF. Written as DNA, the CDR3 is TGTGCCAGCAGTTTAGCGCATAACGATGGCTACACCTTC.

The chain's CDR3 is CASSYSYPGGAPNQETQYF. The CDR3 coding sequence is TGTGCCAGCAGTTACTCGTATCCAGGGGGCGCCCCCAATCAAGAGACCCAGTACTTC. The J gene is TRBJ2-5, the V gene TRBV6-5; TRBD1 matches 8 bases. V dropped 0 bases and J dropped 2; count of bases not matched to a gene: 14. Germline-derived CDR1 and CDR2 are MNHEY and SVGAGI. CDR3 size: 19 residues.

This chain links TRBV6-2 or TRBV6-3 with TRBJ2-1; 13 bases fit TRBD2. Per germline, CDR1 MNHEY and CDR2 SVGEGT. J lost 2 bases, V lost 8 bases, and 12 bases had no gene match. The CDR3 is 18 amino acids. The CDR3 here is CASGVRTSGSHTYNEQFF. Written as DNA, the CDR3 is TGTGCCAGCGGAGTAAGGACTAGCGGGAGTCATACCTACAATGAGCAGTTCTTC.

This clonotype occurred a few times. CDR3 in amino acids: CASSSGLAGGTPMETQYF. The CDR3 DNA sequence: TGTGCCAGCAGCTCGGGACTAGCGGGAGGGACTCCAATGGAGACCCAGTACTTC. This chain uses TRBV5-8 with TRBJ2-5; 16 bases line up with TRBD2. The CDR3 extends over 18 amino acids. With V trimmed by 3 bases and J by 5 bases, 10 bases remained unmatched. Germline V gene data show CDR1 as SGHTS and CDR2 as YDEGEE.

In this sample, this clonotype turned up a few times. J is TRBJ2-2 and V is TRBV28; a weak D match, TRBD1 (6 bases). The germline CDR1 and CDR2 sequences are MDHEN and SYDVKM. V lost 7 bases and J 2 bases, leaving 11 bases between the germline ends. The CDR3 has 14 amino acids. The CDR3 here is CASKGHLNTGELFF. The CDR3 DNA reads as TGTGCCAGCAAGGGACATTTAAACACCGGGGAGCTGTTTTTT.

This clonotype was observed a handful of times. At one of its ends the junction is not consistent with the germline gene, which may arise from a read error. J is TRBJ2-6 and V is TRBV6-1; D gene ambiguous. The CDR3 has 15 residues. Germline V gene sequence: CDR1 MNHNS, CDR2 SASEGT. The CDR3 bases are TGTGCCAGCGGTGAAGGCTCCTCTGGGGCCAACGTCCTGACTTTC. Translation gives CASGEGSSGANVLTF.

The J gene is TRBJ2-3, the V gene TRBV20-1; D may match TRBD1 or TRBD2 (5 bases each). In germline, CDR1 is DFQATT, CDR2 SNEGSKA (reference sequence). The CDR3 spans 13 residues. V was trimmed by 0 bases and J by 8 bases, leaving 12 bases between them. CDR3: CSARDRWGPTQYF. The CDR3 nucleotides are TGCAGTGCTAGAGATCGCTGGGGACCTACGCAGTATTTT.

This chain joins TRBV30 and TRBJ1-1; no reliable D call. Germline V gene lookup returns CDR1 GTSNPN and CDR2 SVGIG (reference sequence). CDR3 size: 11 residues. With 5 bases removed from V and 7 bases from J, the gap between germline ends came to 11 bases. In nucleotides, the CDR3 is TGTGCCTGGGCCGAGGGTTTTGAAGCTTTCTTT. This sequence encodes CAWAEGFEAFF.

The chain carries TRBV27 and TRBJ2-7; D unclear. V gave up 6 bases and J gave up 5 bases, with 14 bases separating them. This CDR3 is built from 13 residues. The V gene's germline CDR1 is MNHEY and CDR2 SMNVEV (reference sequence). In DNA form, the CDR3 reads TGTGCCAGCAGCCCCGAGGCAGTCCACGAGCAGTACTTC. Its translation: CASSPEAVHEQYF.

V and J are TRBV7-8 and TRBJ1-2; D gene uncertain. CDR3 length: 14 amino acids. The V end lost 5 bases, the J end lost 6 bases, and 16 bases lay between the germline ends. Per the germline V gene, CDR1 is SGHVS and CDR2 is FQNEAQ. The CDR3 loop reads CASSQSREVDGYTF. The CDR3 nucleotides are TGTGCCAGCAGCCAGAGTAGGGAAGTGGATGGCTACACCTTC. The full variable domain, rest sourced from reference TRBV7-8 and TRBJ1-2, is GAGVSQSPRYKVAKRGQDVALRCDPISGHVSLFWYQQALGQGPEFLTYFQNEAQLDKSGLPSDRFFAERPEGSVSTLKIQRTQQEDSAVYLCASSQSREVDGYTFGSGTRLTVV.

A few counts support this clonotype. The CDR3 sequence is CASSQVNRRSLGYTF. DNA for the CDR3: TGCGCCAGCAGCCAAGTGAACAGGAGGTCCCTTGGCTACACCTTC. The genes are TRBV4-1 and TRBJ1-2; a possible D gene is TRBD1 (5 bases). Germline CDR1 reads MGHRA; CDR2 reads YSYEKL. Trimming left V 1 base short and J 7 bases short, with 16 bases between. This CDR3 region has 15 residues.

The CDR3 loop reads CASSPGGPEQFF. In DNA form, the CDR3 reads TGTGCCAGCAGCCCGGGGGGCCCTGAGCAGTTCTTC. The genes are TRBV7-9 and TRBJ2-1; TRBD2 might be the D (7 bases). V lost 5 bases and J lost 9, with 11 bases in between. CDR1 and CDR2 (germline): SEHNR, FQNEAQ (reference sequence). The CDR3 is made up of 12 amino acids.